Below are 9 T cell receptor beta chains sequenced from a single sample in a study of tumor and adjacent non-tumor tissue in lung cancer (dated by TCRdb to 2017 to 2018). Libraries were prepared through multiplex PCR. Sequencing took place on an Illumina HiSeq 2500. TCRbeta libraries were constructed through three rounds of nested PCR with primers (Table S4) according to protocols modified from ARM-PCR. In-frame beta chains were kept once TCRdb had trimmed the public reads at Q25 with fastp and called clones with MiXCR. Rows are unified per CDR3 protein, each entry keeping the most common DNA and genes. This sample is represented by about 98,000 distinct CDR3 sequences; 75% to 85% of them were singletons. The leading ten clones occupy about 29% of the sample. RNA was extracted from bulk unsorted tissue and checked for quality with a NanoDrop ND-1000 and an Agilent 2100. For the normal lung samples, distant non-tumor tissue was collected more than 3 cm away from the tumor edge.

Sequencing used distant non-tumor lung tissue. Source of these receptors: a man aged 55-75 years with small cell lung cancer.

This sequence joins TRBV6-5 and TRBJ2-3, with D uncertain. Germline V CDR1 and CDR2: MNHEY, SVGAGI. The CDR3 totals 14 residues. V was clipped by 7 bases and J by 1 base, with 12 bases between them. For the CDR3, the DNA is TGTGCCAGCACTATATTAGCAGGCACAGATACGCAGTATTTT. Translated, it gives CASTILAGTDTQYF.

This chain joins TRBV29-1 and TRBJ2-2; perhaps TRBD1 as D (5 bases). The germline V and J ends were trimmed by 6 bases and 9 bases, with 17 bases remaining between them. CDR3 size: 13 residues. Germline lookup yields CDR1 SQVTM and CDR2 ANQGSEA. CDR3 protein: CSVWGYQTWELFF. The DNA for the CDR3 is TGCAGCGTCTGGGGCTATCAGACCTGGGAGCTGTTTTTT.

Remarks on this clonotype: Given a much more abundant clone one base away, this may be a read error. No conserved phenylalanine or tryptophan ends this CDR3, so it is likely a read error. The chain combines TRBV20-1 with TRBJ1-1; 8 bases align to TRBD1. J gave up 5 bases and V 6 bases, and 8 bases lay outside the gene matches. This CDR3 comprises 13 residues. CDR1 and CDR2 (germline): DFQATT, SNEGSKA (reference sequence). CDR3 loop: CSAARQGRTEAFL. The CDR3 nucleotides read TGCAGTGCCGCAAGACAGGGGAGAACTGAAGCTTTCCTT.

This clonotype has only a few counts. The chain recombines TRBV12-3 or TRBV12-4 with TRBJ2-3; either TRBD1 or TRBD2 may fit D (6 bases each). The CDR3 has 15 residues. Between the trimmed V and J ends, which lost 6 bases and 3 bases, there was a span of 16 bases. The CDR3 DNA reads TGTGCCAGCAGATCTCGGGGGCGAGGGACAGATACGCAGTATTTT. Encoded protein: CASRSRGRGTDTQYF.

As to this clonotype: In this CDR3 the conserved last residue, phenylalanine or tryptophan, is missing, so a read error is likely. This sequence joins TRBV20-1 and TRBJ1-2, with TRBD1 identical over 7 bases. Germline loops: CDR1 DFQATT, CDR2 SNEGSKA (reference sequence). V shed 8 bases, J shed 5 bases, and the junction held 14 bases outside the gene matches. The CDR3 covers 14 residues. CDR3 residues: CSTPRRDREYGYTS. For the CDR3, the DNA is TGCAGTACACCTAGGAGGGACAGAGAGTATGGCTACACCTCC.

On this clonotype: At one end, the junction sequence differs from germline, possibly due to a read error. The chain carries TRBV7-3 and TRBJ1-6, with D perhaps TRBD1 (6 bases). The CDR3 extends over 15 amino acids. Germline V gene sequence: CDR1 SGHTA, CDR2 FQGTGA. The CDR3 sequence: CANSLEGGANSPLHF. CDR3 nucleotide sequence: TGTGCCAACAGCTTAGAGGGGGGCGCAAATTCACCCCTCCACTTT. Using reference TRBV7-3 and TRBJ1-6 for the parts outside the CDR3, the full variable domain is GAGVSQTPSNKVTEKGKYVELRCDPISGHTALYWYRQSLGQGPEFLIYFQGTGAADDSGLPNDRFFAVRPEGSVSTLKIQRTERGDSAVYLCANSLEGGANSPLHFGNGTRLTVT.

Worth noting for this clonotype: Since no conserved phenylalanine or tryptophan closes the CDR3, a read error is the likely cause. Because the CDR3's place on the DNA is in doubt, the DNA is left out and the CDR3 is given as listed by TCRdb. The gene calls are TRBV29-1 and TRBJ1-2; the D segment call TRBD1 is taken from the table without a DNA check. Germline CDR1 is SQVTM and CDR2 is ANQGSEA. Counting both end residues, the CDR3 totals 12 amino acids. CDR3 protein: CSVSEDSYGYSL.

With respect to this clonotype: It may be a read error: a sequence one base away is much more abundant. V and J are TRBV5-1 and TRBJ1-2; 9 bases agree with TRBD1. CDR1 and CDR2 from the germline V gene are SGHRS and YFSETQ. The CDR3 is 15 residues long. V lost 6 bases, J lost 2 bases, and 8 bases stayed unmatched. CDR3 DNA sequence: TGCGCCAGCAACACCGTACAGGGGGCGAACTATGGCTACACCTTC. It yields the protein CASNTVQGANYGYTF.

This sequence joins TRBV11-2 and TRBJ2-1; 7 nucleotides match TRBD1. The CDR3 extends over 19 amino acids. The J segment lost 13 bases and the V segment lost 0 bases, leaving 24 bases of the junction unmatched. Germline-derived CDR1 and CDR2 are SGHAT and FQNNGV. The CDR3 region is CASSLEGFARGGYRAEQFF. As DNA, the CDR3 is TGTGCCAGCAGCTTAGAGGGGTTTGCGAGAGGGGGCTATAGGGCTGAACAGTTCTTC.